What follows is one T cell receptor beta chain and its context. Baseline was the first blood sampling point, followed by cycle 4 day 1 and cycle 7 day 1. This entry is derived from a study of OX40 agonist ivuxolimab in advanced cancers. Study-wide context: The study treated patients with ivuxolimab, an agonistic anti-OX40 (CD134) antibody. Every 2 weeks, ivuxolimab was infused into the patients intravenously at between 0.01 and 10 mg/kg. Of mixed ages from about 23 to 90 and averaging about 56 years, the group was roughly 85% male.

This table comes from immunoSEQ multiplex PCR, and its TCRdb copy is limited to in-frame clones, with some not included. This sample has some 100,000 clones, with roughly nine tenths found just once. The sequencing here drew on CD4+ or CD8+ T cells sorted from blood, taken in a trial of the OX40 agonist ivuxolimab. This receptor was taken from an adult with an advanced solid tumor such as melanoma, head and neck, liver or kidney cancer.

The DNA of the CDR3 is TGTGCCAGCAGCAAAGGACAGGGGATCGGCAACTACAATGAGCAGTTCTTC. Its protein is CASSKGQGIGNYNEQFF. The chain has TRBV5-5 and TRBJ2-1, with 9 nucleotides matching TRBD1. V lost 4 bases, J lost 3 bases, and 11 bases stayed unmatched. The CDR3 length is 17 residues. CDR1 SGHKS and CDR2 YYEKEE come from the germline V gene (reference sequence).